This T cell receptor (beta chain) was sequenced in a study of cytomegalovirus exposure and HLA in healthy donors. 60 Vbeta and 13 Jbeta primers were used in PCR. The protocol was immunoSEQ multiplex PCR, while the TCRdb copy is restricted to in-frame clones and leaves out a portion. This sample has tens of thousands of clones, with 50% to 75% found just once. The J segment lost 0 bases and the V segment lost 0 bases, leaving 8 bases of the junction unmatched. Germline CDR1 is LGHNA and CDR2 is YNFKEQ. The CDR3 is 18 amino acids. The V gene is TRBV4-2, the J gene TRBJ2-1; TRBD2 agrees at 7 bases. The clonotype comes from a man aged 25-40 years in good health and CMV-seronegative. The material sequenced was PBMCs. For the CDR3, the DNA is TGTGCCAGCAGCCAAGACGCGGGAGCCCCTAGCTCCTACAATGAGCAGTTCTTC. It yields the protein CASSQDAGAPSSYNEQFF.